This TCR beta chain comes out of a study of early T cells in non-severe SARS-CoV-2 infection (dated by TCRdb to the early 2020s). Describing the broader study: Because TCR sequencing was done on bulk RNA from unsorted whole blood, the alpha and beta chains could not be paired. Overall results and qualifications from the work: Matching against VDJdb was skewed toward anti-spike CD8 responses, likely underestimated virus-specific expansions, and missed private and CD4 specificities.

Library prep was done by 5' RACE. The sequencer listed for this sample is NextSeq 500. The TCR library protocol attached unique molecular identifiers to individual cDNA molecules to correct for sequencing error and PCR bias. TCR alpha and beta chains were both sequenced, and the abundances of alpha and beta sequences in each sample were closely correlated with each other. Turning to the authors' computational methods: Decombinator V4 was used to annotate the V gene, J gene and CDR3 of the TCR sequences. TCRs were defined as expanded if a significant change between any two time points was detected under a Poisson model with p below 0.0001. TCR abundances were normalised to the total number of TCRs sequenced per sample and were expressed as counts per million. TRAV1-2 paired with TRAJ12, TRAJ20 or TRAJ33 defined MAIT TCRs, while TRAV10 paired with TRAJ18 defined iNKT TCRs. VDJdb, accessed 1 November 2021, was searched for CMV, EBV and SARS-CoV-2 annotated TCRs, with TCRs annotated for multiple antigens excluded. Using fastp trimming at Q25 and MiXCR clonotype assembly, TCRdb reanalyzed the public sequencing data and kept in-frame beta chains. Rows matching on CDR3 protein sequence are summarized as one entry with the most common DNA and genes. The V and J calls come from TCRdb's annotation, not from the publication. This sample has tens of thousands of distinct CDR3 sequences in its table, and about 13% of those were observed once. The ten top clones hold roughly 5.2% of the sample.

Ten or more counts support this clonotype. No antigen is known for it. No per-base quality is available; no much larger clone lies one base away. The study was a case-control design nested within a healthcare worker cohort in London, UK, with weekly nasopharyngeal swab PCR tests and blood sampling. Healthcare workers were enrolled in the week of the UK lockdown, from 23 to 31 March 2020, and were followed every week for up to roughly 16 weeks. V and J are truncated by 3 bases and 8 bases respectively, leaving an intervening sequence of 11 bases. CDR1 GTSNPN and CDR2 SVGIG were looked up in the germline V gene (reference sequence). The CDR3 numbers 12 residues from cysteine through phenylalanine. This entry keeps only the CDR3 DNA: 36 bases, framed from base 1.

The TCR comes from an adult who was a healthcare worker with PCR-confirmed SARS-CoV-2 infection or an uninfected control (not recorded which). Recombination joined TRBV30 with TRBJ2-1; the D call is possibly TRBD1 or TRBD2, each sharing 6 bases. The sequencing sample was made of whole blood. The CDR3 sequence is CAWRGGTHEQFF. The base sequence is TGTGCCTGGAGAGGGGGGACCCATGAGCAGTTCTTC.